These 18 T cell receptor beta chains were sequenced from one sample in a study of T cell clonotyping in hematopoietic cell transplantation. Assay used: immunoSEQ multiplex PCR; TCRdb lists only in-frame clones, some missing. The sample lists approximately 9,500 clones; about 77% were seen once. This specimen consisted of PBMCs, obtained 30 days after allogeneic stem cell transplant. The receptors derive from a female patient in her forties who had an allogeneic stem cell transplant from a related donor, so T cells may come from the graft donor. Some clones in this sample may be carry-over from other donors' samples.

V gene TRBV7-2 combines with J gene TRBJ2-1; 9 bases map to TRBD1. The CDR3 length is 15 residues. CDR1 is SGHTA, CDR2 FQGNSA, per germline. The junction had 10 bases not matched to a gene; V was cut back by 5 bases and J by 8 bases. The CDR3 DNA is TGTGCCAGCAGCCCGGGACAGGGCAGTCCCCATGAGCAGTTCTTC. Amino acids: CASSPGQGSPHEQFF.

The CDR3 reads CAWSGVRTGTEAFF. The DNA of the CDR3 is TGTGCCTGGTCGGGGGTCCGGACGGGAACTGAAGCTTTCTTT. The V and J genes are TRBV30 and TRBJ1-1, with D tentatively TRBD1 (5 bases). Germline assignment: CDR1 GTSNPN and CDR2 SVGIG (reference sequence). The CDR3 is 14 amino acids. Trimming took off 5 bases at V and 5 bases at J, with 18 bases between the two ends.

CDR3 sequence reads: CASSQEKGVGTEAFF. In nucleotides, the CDR3 is TGTGCCAGCAGCCAGGAGAAGGGGGTTGGGACTGAAGCTTTCTTT. This chain uses TRBV14 with TRBJ1-1, with D possibly TRBD1 on 6 matching bases. V lost 3 bases to trimming and J lost 5 bases, with 16 bases between them. The germline V gene has CDR1 SGHDN and CDR2 FVKESK. This CDR3 spans 15 amino acids.

CDR3 DNA sequence: TGTGCCATCAGCCGCGTGTCCTACGAGCAGTACTTC. Residues: CAISRVSYEQYF. This sequence joins TRBV10-3 and TRBJ2-7; D remains ambiguous. Germline CDR1 ENHRY, CDR2 SYGVKD. V dropped 6 bases and J dropped 1 base, with 7 bases sitting between them. This CDR3 contains 12 residues.

The chain carries TRBV2 and TRBJ2-3; 9 positions agree with TRBD2. CDR1 and CDR2 (germline): SNHLY, FYNNEI. The CDR3 spans 17 residues. Losses at the gene ends were 9 bases for V and 0 bases for J; bases not matched to a gene: 13. In nucleotides, the CDR3 is TGTGCCAGAGGACCCCTTTCGACTAGCGGAAGCACAGATACGCAGTATTTT. Residues: CARGPLSTSGSTDTQYF. Variable domain in full (rest from reference TRBV2 and TRBJ2-3): EPEVTQTPSHQVTQMGQEVILRCVPISNHLYFYWYRQILGQKVEFLVSFYNNEISEKSEIFDDQFSVERPDGSNFTLKIRSTKLEDSAMYFCARGPLSTSGSTDTQYFGPGTRLTVL.

The chain has TRBV7-6 and TRBJ1-4; 8 bases align to TRBD1. CDR1 is SGHVS and CDR2 is FNYEAQ in the germline V gene. V shed 4 bases and J 7 bases; nucleotides not matched to a gene: 11. CDR3 size: 16 residues. This CDR3 reads CASSSAVRGRGEKLFF. In DNA form, the CDR3 reads TGTGCCAGCAGCTCAGCAGTCAGGGGGCGAGGTGAAAAACTGTTTTTT.

This chain joins TRBV28 and TRBJ1-2, with TRBD1 as a possible D gene (5 bases). This CDR3 region has 15 residues. Germline CDR1 reads MDHEN; CDR2 reads SYDVKM. The V end lost 6 bases, the J end lost 2 bases, and 16 bases lay between the germline ends. This chain's CDR3 is CASSHSQGGNYGYTF. CDR3 coding DNA: TGTGCCAGCAGCCACAGTCAGGGAGGAAACTATGGCTACACCTTC.

This sequence joins TRBV2 and TRBJ2-1; D might be TRBD2 (5 bases). Trimming cost V 6 bases and J 0 bases, with 9 bases left between them. Germline CDR1 and CDR2: SNHLY and FYNNEI. The CDR3 sequence is 14 residues long. CDR3 sequence reads: CASRLASSYNEQFF. The CDR3 DNA sequence: TGTGCCAGCAGGCTAGCAAGCTCCTACAATGAGCAGTTCTTC. Based on the CDR3 plus reference TRBV2 and TRBJ2-1, the full variable domain is EPEVTQTPSHQVTQMGQEVILRCVPISNHLYFYWYRQILGQKVEFLVSFYNNEISEKSEIFDDQFSVERPDGSNFTLKIRSTKLEDSAMYFCASRLASSYNEQFFGPGTRLTVL.

CDR3 sequence reads: CASSQWGSGDTEAFF. In nucleotides, the CDR3 is TGTGCCAGCAGCCAATGGGGTTCGGGAGACACTGAAGCTTTCTTT. The V gene is TRBV4-2, the J gene TRBJ1-1, with D unclear. Germline loops: CDR1 LGHNA, CDR2 YNFKEQ. The CDR3 runs 15 residues. V lost 2 bases and J lost 3, with 13 bases in between.

The rearrangement links TRBV2 to TRBJ1-1, with 7 bases fitting TRBD1. Trimming removed 8 bases from V and 6 bases from J; junction bases left unmatched: 9. The CDR3 is 13 amino acids. Germline V lookup: CDR1 SNHLY, CDR2 FYNNEI. CDR3 protein: CASQREGASEAFF. DNA for the CDR3: TGTGCCAGCCAAAGGGAGGGGGCTTCTGAAGCTTTCTTT.

The chain is built from TRBV7-2 and TRBJ2-2; D remains unclear. Trimming left V 11 bases short and J 3 bases short, with 13 bases between. CDR1 is SGHTA, CDR2 FQGNSA, per germline. The CDR3 runs 13 residues. The CDR3 coding sequence is TGTGCCTCCAGAAGGGTGGACACCGGGGAGCTGTTTTTT. This codes for CASRRVDTGELFF.

V usage is TRBV7-2 and J usage is TRBJ1-2; 8 bases line up with TRBD1. Per germline, CDR1 SGHTA and CDR2 FQGNSA. Trimming cost V 5 bases and J 0 bases; bases outside gene matches: 8. This CDR3 spans 16 amino acids. In nucleotides, the CDR3 is TGTGCCAGCAGCACGGACAGGGCCGTTACTAACTATGGCTACACCTTC. The encoded protein is CASSTDRAVTNYGYTF. Filled out from reference TRBV7-2 and TRBJ1-2, the complete variable domain reads GAGVSQSPSNKVTEKGKDVELRCDPISGHTALYWYRQSLGQGLEFLIYFQGNSAPDKSGLPSDRFSAERTGGSVSTLTIQRTQQEDSAVYLCASSTDRAVTNYGYTFGSGTRLTVV.

This clone was counted a single time. V is TRBV4-3 and J is TRBJ2-7, with 8 nucleotides matching TRBD2. V was clipped by 5 bases and J by 4 bases; unmatched bases: 10. CDR3 length: 15 residues. CDR1 and CDR2 (germline): LGHNA, YSLEER. For the CDR3, the DNA is TGCGCCAGCAGCGCGGCGAGAGCGGGAGCTTACGAGCAGTACTTC. Protein sequence: CASSAARAGAYEQYF.

The chain uses TRBV11-2 and TRBJ2-5, with unresolved D. Trimming cost V 1 base and J 1 base, with 10 bases left between them. In germline, CDR1 is SGHAT, CDR2 FQNNGV. The CDR3 is 15 residues long. CDR3 amino acids: CASSLGLEAQETQYF. The CDR3, as DNA: TGTGCCAGCAGCTTAGGCTTAGAGGCCCAAGAGACCCAGTACTTC.

This rearrangement joins TRBV4-3 to TRBJ2-1; 7 nucleotides agree with TRBD2. Trimming at V came to 0 bases and at J to 0 bases, leaving 11 bases not matched to a gene. Germline CDR1 is LGHNA and CDR2 is YSLEER. The CDR3 length is 19 residues. This CDR3 reads CASSQDPGLHISSYNEQFF. In DNA form, the CDR3 reads TGCGCCAGCAGCCAAGATCCGGGACTACACATTTCCTCCTACAATGAGCAGTTCTTC.

The chain has TRBV5-1 and TRBJ1-3, with D possibly TRBD1 on 6 matching bases. Trimming took off 5 bases at V and 0 bases at J, with 6 bases between the two ends. The germline V gene has CDR1 SGHRS and CDR2 YFSETQ. CDR3 length: 13 residues. The CDR3 region has the DNA TGCGCCAGCAGACAGGGCTCTGGAAACACCATATATTTT. Protein: CASRQGSGNTIYF.

The V call is TRBV9, the J call TRBJ2-5; D call uncertain. Trimming left V 4 bases short and J 5 bases short, with 12 bases between. The CDR3 loop spans 13 amino acids. CDR1 SGDLS and CDR2 YYNGEE come from the germline V gene. CDR3 region: CASSFSRAETQYF. In DNA form, the CDR3 reads TGTGCCAGCAGCTTCAGTAGGGCCGAGACCCAGTACTTC.

The chain couples TRBV29-1 to TRBJ2-1; TRBD1 might be the D (5 bases). This CDR3 has 11 amino acids. CDR1 is SQVTM and CDR2 is ANQGSEA in the germline V gene. V was trimmed by 7 bases and J by 3 bases, leaving 7 bases between them. CDR3 bases: TGCAGCGCTGACAGCTACAATGAGCAGTTCTTC. This encodes CSADSYNEQFF.